This TCR beta chain was sequenced for a study of cytomegalovirus exposure and HLA in healthy donors. The data were produced by immunoSEQ multiplex PCR, yet TCRdb's version contains in-frame clones alone and is incomplete. The sample has about 310,000 clones, approximately 86% seen once. Study-wide results and limits: The tendency of first-cohort TCR clusters to co-occur in the roughly 110 validation repertoires was identified by a subsequent analysis. Associated with cytomegalovirus, according to the listing, were around 160 TCR beta chains. Using the classifier, cytomegalovirus status was reportedly diagnosed with high specificity and sensitivity. Most sequenced TCRs were rare (though some public TCRs occurred in many donors).

This clone was detected only once. The antigen is unknown. The sequence derives from a man aged 25 to 45 in good health and CMV-seronegative. The sample taken for sequencing was PBMCs.

The CDR3 sequence: CASRVLQGRSQPQHF. The CDR3 DNA reads TGTGCCAGCAGGGTCCTTCAGGGTCGGAGCCAGCCCCAGCATTTT. The chain has TRBV28 and TRBJ1-5, with a possible D match to TRBD1 (5 bases). This CDR3 is built from 15 residues. V lost 6 bases to trimming and J lost 7 bases, with 19 bases between them. Germline CDR1 is MDHEN and CDR2 is SYDVKM.